These 5 T cell receptor beta chains were all obtained from the same sample, sequenced in a study of metastatic and nonmetastatic thyroid tumors. From the PCR reads, TCRdb re-called clones with MiXCR. Of approximately 90,000 clones in the sample, about 13% were seen once. Ahead of thyroid surgery, no patient had received treatment of any kind. The sample taken for sequencing was blood. These receptors came from a female donor with papillary thyroid cancer or a benign thyroid nodule (not recorded which). Some clones in this sample may be carry-over from other donors' samples.

The sample holds a few counts of this clone. A single base separates this from a much larger clone, so it may be a read error. The genes are TRBV7-8 and TRBJ2-1, with D perhaps given as TRBD1 or TRBD2 (6 bases each). Germline V gives CDR1 SGHVS, CDR2 FQNEAQ. The CDR3 sequence is 14 residues long. Trimming stripped 5 bases from V and 10 bases from J, with 18 bases between. CDR3 sequence: CASSHQRGVWEQFF. The DNA for the CDR3 is TGTGCCAGCAGCCACCAGAGGGGGGTGTGGGAGCAGTTCTTC.

The V gene is TRBV6-1, the J gene TRBJ2-7; tentative D call: TRBD1 (5 bases). This CDR3 contains 13 residues. The V end was cut by 6 bases, the J end by 7 bases, with 16 bases between. CDR1 MNHNS and CDR2 SASEGT come from the germline V gene. The CDR3, as DNA: TGTGCCAGCAGAACAGACAGAATCGGGGAGCAGTACTTC. Encoded protein: CASRTDRIGEQYF.

This clone was observed many times. The identical CDR3 is also encoded by other nucleotide sequences in the sample. The chain is built from TRBV12-3 or TRBV12-4 and TRBJ2-3; weak D call: TRBD1 (5 bases). Trimming left V 8 bases short and J 1 base short, with 16 bases between. The CDR3 loop spans 15 amino acids. This chain's CDR3 is CASGWRSRGTDTQYF. Written as DNA, the CDR3 is TGTGCCAGCGGCTGGCGCAGCAGGGGCACAGATACGCAGTATTTT.

This clone was detected only a few times. Within the sample, other DNA sequences also encode this same CDR3. The genes are TRBV10-2 and TRBJ2-1, with 10 bases lining up with TRBD2. This CDR3 is 18 amino acids long. In germline, CDR1 is WSHSY, CDR2 SAAADI. The ends lost 8 bases at V and 4 bases at J; junction bases unmatched: 17. As DNA, the CDR3 is TGCGCCAGCTCCTCCGGGACTAGCGTAGGGGCGGCTTACAATGAGCAGTTCTTC. Translating gives CASSSGTSVGAAYNEQFF.

This clone was seen many times. CDR3 DNA: TGTGCCAGCAGCGTAGGAGTCCCCGGAGGCGAGCAGTACTTC. It yields the protein CASSVGVPGGEQYF. The J gene is TRBJ2-7, the V gene TRBV9; tentative D call: TRBD2 (5 bases). Germline V gene sequence: CDR1 SGDLS, CDR2 YYNGEE. The ends were cut back, 0 bases at V and 6 bases at J, with 13 bases in the middle. CDR3 length equals 14 residues. Full variable domain (rest looked up from reference TRBV9 and TRBJ2-7): DSGVTQTPKHLITATGQRVTLRCSPRSGDLSVYWYQQSLDQGLQFLIQYYNGEERAKGNILERFSAQQFPDLHSELNLSSLELGDSALYFCASSVGVPGGEQYFGPGTRLTVT.